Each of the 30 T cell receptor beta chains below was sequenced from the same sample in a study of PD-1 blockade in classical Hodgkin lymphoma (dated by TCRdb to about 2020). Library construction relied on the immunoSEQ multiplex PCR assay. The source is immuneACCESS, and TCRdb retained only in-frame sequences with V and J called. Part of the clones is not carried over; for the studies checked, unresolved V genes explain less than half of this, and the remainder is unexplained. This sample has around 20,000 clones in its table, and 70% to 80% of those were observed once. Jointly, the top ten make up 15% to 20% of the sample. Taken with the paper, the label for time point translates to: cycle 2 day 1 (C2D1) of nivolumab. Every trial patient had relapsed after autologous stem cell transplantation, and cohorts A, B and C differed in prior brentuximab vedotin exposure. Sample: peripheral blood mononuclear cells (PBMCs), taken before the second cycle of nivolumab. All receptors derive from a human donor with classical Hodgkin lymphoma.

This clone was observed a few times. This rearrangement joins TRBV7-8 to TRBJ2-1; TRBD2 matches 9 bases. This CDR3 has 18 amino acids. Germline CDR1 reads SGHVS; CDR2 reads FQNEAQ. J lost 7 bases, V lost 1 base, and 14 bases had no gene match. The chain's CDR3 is CASSLVSGGRTYPNEQFF. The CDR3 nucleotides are TGTGCCAGCAGCTTAGTTAGCGGGGGCCGAACTTACCCGAATGAGCAGTTCTTC.

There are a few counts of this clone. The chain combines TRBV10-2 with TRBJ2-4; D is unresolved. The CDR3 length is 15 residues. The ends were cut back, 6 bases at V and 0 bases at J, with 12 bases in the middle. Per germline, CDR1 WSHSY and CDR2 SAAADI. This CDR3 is CASRGNSLAKNIQYF. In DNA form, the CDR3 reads TGCGCCAGCAGGGGAAACAGCCTAGCCAAAAACATTCAGTACTTC.

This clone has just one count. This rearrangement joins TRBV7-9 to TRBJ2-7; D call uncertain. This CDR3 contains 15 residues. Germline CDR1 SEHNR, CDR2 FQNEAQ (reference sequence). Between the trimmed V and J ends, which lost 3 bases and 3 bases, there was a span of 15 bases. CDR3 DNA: TGTGCCAGCAGCTTCCACGGTTCAGTAGGCTACGAGCAGTACTTC. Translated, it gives CASSFHGSVGYEQYF.

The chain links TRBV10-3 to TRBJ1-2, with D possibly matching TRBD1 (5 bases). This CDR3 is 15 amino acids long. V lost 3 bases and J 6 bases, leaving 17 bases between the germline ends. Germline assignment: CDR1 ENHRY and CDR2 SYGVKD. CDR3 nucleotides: TGTGCCATCAGTGAAGACGGGGGGAGGGAGGATGGCTACACCTTC. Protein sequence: CAISEDGGREDGYTF.

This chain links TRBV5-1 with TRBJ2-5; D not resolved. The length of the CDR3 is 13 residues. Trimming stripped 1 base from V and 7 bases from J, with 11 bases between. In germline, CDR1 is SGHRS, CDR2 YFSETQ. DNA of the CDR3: TGCGCCAGCAGCTTGTCTGCATCGGGGACCCAGTACTTC. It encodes CASSLSASGTQYF.

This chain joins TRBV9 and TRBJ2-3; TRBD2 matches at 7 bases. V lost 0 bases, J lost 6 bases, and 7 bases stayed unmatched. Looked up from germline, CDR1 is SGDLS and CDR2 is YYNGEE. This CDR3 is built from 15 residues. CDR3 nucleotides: TGTGCCAGCAGCGTAGGACGAACCGGGGGGGATACGCAGTATTTT. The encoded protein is CASSVGRTGGDTQYF.

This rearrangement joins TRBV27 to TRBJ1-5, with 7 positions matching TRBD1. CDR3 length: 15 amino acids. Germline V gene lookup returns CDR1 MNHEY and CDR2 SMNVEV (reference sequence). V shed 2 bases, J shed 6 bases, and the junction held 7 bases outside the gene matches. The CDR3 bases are TGTGCCAGCAGTTTAGAAGGGACAGAGGGTCAGCCCCAGCATTTT. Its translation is CASSLEGTEGQPQHF.

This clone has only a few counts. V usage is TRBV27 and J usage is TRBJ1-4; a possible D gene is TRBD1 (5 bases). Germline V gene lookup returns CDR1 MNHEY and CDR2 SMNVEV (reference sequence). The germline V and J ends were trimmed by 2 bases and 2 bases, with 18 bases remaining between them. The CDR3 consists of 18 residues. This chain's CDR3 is CASSLRGPRGWTNEKLFF. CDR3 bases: TGTGCCAGCAGTTTAAGGGGCCCGAGGGGCTGGACTAATGAAAAACTGTTTTTT. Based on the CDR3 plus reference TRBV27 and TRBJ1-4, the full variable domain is EAQVTQNPRYLITVTGKKLTVTCSQNMNHEYMSWYRQDPGLGLRQIYYSMNVEVTDKGDVPEGYKVSRKEKRNFPLILESPSPNQTSLYFCASSLRGPRGWTNEKLFFGSGTQLSVL.

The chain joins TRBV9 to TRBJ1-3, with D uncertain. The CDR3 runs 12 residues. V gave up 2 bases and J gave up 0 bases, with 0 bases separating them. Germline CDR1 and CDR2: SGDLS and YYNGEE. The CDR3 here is CASSVSGNTIYF. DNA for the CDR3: TGTGCCAGCAGCGTCTCTGGAAACACCATATATTTT.

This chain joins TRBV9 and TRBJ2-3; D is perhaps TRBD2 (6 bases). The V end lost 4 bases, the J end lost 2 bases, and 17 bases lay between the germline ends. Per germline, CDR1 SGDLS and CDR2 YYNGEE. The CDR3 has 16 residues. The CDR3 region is CASSPLGGDPTDTQYF. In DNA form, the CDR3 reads TGTGCCAGCAGCCCCCTCGGGGGAGACCCCACAGATACGCAGTATTTT. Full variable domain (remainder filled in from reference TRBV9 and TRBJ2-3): DSGVTQTPKHLITATGQRVTLRCSPRSGDLSVYWYQQSLDQGLQFLIQYYNGEERAKGNILERFSAQQFPDLHSELNLSSLELGDSALYFCASSPLGGDPTDTQYFGPGTRLTVL.

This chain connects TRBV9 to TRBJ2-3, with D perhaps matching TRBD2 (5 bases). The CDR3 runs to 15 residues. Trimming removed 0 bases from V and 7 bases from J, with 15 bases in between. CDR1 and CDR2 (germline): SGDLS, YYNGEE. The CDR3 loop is CASSVAFGGLNTQYF. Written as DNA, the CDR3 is TGTGCCAGCAGCGTAGCTTTCGGCGGGCTCAATACGCAGTATTTT.

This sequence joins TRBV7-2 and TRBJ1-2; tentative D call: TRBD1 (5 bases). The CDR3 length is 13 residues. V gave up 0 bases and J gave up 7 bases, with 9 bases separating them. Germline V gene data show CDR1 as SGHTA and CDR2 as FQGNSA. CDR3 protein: CASSLAPRGGYTF. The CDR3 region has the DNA TGTGCCAGCAGCTTAGCCCCGAGGGGTGGCTACACCTTC.

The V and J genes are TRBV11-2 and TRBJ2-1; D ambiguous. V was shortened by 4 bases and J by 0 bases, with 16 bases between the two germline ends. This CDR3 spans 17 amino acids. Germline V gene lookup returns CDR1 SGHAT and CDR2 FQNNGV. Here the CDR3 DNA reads TGTGCCAGCAGCTCATCCCTAGGGCCGTACTCCTACAATGAGCAGTTCTTC. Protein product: CASSSSLGPYSYNEQFF.

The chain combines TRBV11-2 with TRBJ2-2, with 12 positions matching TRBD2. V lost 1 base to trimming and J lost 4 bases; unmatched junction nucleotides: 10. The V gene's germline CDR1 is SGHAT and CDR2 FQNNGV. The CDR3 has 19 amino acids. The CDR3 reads CASSLVGLAGGPRTGELFF. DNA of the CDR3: TGTGCCAGCAGCTTAGTAGGGCTAGCGGGGGGGCCGCGCACCGGGGAGCTGTTTTTT. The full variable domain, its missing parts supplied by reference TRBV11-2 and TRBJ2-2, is EAGVAQSPRYKIIEKRQSVAFWCNPISGHATLYWYQQILGQGPKLLIQFQNNGVVDDSQLPKDRFSAERLKGVDSTLKIQPAKLEDSAVYLCASSLVGLAGGPRTGELFFGEGSRLTVL.

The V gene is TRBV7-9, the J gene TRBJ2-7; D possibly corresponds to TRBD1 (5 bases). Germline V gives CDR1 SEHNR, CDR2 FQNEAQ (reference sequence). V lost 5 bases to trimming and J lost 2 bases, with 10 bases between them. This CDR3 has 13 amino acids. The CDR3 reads CASSPRQTYEQYF. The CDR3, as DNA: TGTGCCAGCAGCCCTCGACAGACCTACGAGCAGTACTTC.

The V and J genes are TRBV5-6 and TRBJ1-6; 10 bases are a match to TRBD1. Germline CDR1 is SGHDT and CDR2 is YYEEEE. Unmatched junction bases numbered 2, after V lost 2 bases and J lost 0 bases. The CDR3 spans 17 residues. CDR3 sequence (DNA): TGTGCCAGCAGCTTTAGACAGGGGGCCTCCTATAATTCACCCCTCCACTTT. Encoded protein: CASSFRQGASYNSPLHF. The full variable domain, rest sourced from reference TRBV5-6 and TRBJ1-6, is DAGVTQSPTHLIKTRGQQVTLRCSPKSGHDTVSWYQQALGQGPQFIFQYYEEEERQRGNFPDRFSGHQFPNYSSELNVNALLLGDSALYLCASSFRQGASYNSPLHFGNGTRLTVT.

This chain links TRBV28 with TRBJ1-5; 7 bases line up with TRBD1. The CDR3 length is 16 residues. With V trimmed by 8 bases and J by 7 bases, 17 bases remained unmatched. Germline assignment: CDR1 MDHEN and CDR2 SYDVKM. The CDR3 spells CASAPYTGQKEQPQHF. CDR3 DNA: TGTGCCAGCGCCCCTTATACGGGACAGAAGGAACAGCCCCAGCATTTT.

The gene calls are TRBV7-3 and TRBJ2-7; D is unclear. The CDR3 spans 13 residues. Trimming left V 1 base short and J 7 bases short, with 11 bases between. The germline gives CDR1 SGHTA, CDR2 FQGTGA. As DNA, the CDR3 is TGTGCCAGCAGCTTAAGGCCGTCTAAGGAGCAGTACTTC. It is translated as CASSLRPSKEQYF.

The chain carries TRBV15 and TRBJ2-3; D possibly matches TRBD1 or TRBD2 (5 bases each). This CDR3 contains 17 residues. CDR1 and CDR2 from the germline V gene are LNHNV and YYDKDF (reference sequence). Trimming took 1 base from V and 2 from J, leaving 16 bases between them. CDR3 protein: CATSRGGAGTDTDTQYF. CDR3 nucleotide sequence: TGTGCCACCAGCAGAGGAGGGGCCGGGACGGACACAGATACGCAGTATTTT.

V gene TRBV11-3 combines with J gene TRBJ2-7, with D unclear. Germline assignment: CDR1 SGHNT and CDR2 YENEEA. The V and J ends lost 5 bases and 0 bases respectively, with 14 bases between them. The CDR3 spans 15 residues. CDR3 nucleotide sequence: TGTGCCAGCAGCCCTGGAGACGGCCACTCCTACGAGCAGTACTTC. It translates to CASSPGDGHSYEQYF.

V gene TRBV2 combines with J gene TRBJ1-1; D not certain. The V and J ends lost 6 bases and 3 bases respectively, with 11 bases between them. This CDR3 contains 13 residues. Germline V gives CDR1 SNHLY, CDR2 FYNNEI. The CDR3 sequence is CASRPQGDTEAFF. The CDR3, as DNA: TGTGCCAGCAGGCCGCAAGGAGACACTGAAGCTTTCTTT.

CDR3 coding DNA: TGTGCCAGCAGCTTGGGCGGAAACTCTGGAAACACCATATATTTT. Its translation: CASSLGGNSGNTIYF. This rearrangement joins TRBV5-4 to TRBJ1-3; D not certain. The CDR3 runs to 15 residues. Deletions cut 0 bases from V and 0 bases from J, with 7 bases between. From germline, CDR1 is SGHNT and CDR2 YYREEE (reference sequence). Together with reference TRBV5-4 and TRBJ1-3, the CDR3 gives the full variable domain: ETGVTQSPTHLIKTRGQQVTLRCSSQSGHNTVSWYQQALGQGPQFIFQYYREEENGRGNFPPRFSGLQFPNYSSELNVNALELDDSALYLCASSLGGNSGNTIYFGEGSWLTVV.

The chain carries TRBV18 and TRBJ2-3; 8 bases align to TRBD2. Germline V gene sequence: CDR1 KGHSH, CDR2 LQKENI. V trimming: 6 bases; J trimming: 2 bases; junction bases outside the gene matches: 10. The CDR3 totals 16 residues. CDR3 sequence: CASSLIRGGATDTQYF. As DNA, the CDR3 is TGTGCCAGCTCCCTAATCCGGGGGGGGGCCACAGATACGCAGTATTTT.

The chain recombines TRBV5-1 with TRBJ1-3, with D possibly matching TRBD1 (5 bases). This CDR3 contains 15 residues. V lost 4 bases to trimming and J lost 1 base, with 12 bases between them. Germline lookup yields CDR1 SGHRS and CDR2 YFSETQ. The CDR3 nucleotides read TGCGCCAGCAGCGTGTCGGGGCGTTCTGGAAACACCATATATTTT. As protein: CASSVSGRSGNTIYF.

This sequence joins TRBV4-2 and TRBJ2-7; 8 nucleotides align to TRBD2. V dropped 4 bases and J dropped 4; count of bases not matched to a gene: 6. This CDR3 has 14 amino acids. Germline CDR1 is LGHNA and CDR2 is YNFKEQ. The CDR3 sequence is CASSPTGGGYEQYF. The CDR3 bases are TGTGCCAGCAGCCCCACGGGCGGGGGGTACGAGCAGTACTTC.

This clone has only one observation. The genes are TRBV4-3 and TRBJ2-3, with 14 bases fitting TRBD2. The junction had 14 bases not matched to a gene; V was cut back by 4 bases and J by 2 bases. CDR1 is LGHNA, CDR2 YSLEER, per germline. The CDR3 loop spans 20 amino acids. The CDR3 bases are TGCGCCAGCAGCCCCCGCAAGACTAGCGGGGGGGGCGGTCTCACAGATACGCAGTATTTT. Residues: CASSPRKTSGGGGLTDTQYF.

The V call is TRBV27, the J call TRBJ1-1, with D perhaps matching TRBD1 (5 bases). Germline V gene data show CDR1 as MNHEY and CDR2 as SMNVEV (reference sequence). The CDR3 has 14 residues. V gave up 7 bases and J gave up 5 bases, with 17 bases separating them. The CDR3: CASTPHEGKTEAFF. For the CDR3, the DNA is TGTGCCAGCACCCCCCACGAGGGGAAGACTGAAGCTTTCTTT.

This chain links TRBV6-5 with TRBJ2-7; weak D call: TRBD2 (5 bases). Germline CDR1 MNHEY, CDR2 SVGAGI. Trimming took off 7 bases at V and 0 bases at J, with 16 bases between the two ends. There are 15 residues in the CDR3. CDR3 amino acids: CASNPAAGSSYEQYF. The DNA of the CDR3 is TGTGCCAGCAACCCAGCGGCGGGTAGCTCCTACGAGCAGTACTTC.

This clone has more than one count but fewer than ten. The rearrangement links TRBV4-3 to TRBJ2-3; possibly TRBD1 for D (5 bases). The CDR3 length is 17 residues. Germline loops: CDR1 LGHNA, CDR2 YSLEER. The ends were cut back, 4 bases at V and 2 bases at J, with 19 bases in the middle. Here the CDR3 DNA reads TGCGCCAGCAGCCGAGCTAGGGGTCTGGACGTCACAGATACGCAGTATTTT. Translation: CASSRARGLDVTDTQYF.

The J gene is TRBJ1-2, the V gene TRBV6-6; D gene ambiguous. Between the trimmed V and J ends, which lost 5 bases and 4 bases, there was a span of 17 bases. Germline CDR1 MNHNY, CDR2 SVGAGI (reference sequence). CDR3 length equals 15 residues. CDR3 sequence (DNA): TGTGCCAGCAGTAAATATTTAAGTGATCCCTATGGCTACACCTTC. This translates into CASSKYLSDPYGYTF.